Listed below are T cell receptor beta chains from one sample, sequenced in a study of CD8 T cells in ankylosing spondylitis. Via MiXCR, TCRdb re-called the 5' RACE reads, giving one row per CDR3 protein. In the table there are roughly 240,000 distinct CDR3 sequences, roughly 32% of which are singletons. The sequenced sample consisted of blood, either unsorted or a sorted T cell fraction (not recorded which). All receptors derive from a male donor with ankylosing spondylitis or in good health (not recorded which). Each CDR3 is given with its conserved first and last residue. The order of the fields is D gene, V gene, J gene, clone size, CDR3 DNA, CDR3 protein. D genes are given only for firm matches. The size of a clone is reported for some rows only, either as once, few or many, or as a class for expanded clones.

>NA|TRBV7-9|TRBJ2-3|NA
TGTGCCAGCAGCCCCCTTAACACAGATACGCAGTATTTT
CASSPLNTDTQYF
>NA|TRBV28|TRBJ2-6|NA
TGTGCCAGCAGTCCTCCACGGGGCTCTGGGGCCAACGTCCTGACTTTC
CASSPPRGSGANVLTF
>NA|TRBV7-9|TRBJ2-5|NA
TGTGCCAGCAGCCGTACATTCGCGGAGACCCAGTACTTC
CASSRTFAETQYF
>NA|TRBV5-1|TRBJ1-1|NA
TGCGCCAGCAGCCTGTGGCCGGACACTGAAGCTTTCTTT
CASSLWPDTEAFF
>NA|TRBV5-1|TRBJ2-7|NA
TGCGCCAGCAGCTTGGAGGTGCGACAGGACTACGAGCAGTACTTC
CASSLEVRQDYEQYF
>NA|TRBV20-1|TRBJ2-7|NA
TGCAGTGGTCAGGGGCTAATTGACGAGCAGTACTTC
CSGQGLIDEQYF
>TRBD1|TRBV7-9|TRBJ2-7|few
TGTGCCAGCAGCTTATCCATGGGACAGGGGCTGTACTACGAGCAGTACTTC
CASSLSMGQGLYYEQYF
>NA|TRBV20-1|TRBJ1-1|few
TGCAGTGCTAGATATCTCTTCGGGAAGAACACTGAAGCTTTCTTT
CSARYLFGKNTEAFF
>TRBD1|TRBV20-1|TRBJ1-5|NA
TGCAGTGCTACCCCAGACAGGGGTCAGCCCCAGCATTTT
CSATPDRGQPQHF
>NA|TRBV29-1|TRBJ2-7|few
TGCAGCGTTAGGGGACAACACTACGAGCAGTACTTC
CSVRGQHYEQYF
>NA|TRBV5-1|TRBJ2-7|few
TGCGCCAGCAGCTTGGGGACAGCCTCGTTCGAGCAGTACTTC
CASSLGTASFEQYF
>TRBD1|TRBV7-6|TRBJ2-4|few
TGTGCCAGCAGCGACGGGACAGGGGTAGCCAAAAACATTCAGTACTTC
CASSDGTGVAKNIQYF
>NA|TRBV27|TRBJ1-6|few
TGTGCCAGCAGTTTCGGGCAGGGTTCCTATAATTCACCCCTCCACTTT
CASSFGQGSYNSPLHF
>NA|TRBV7-3|TRBJ2-1|few
TGTGCCAGCAGCCCAGGGGGGCGGGGGGTCTACAATGAGCAGTTCTTC
CASSPGGRGVYNEQFF
>NA|TRBV3-1|TRBJ1-1|NA
TGTGCCAGCAGCCAAGGGGCAGGGATCCGGAACACTGAAGCTTTCTTT
CASSQGAGIRNTEAFF
>NA|TRBV20-1|TRBJ2-5|NA
TGCAGTGCTAGTCTGCCTGATGGCCAAGAGACCCAGTACTTC
CSASLPDGQETQYF
>TRBD2|TRBV20-1|TRBJ2-3|few
TGCAGTGCTAGTCCGGGACTAGGGAGCACAGATACGCAGTATTTT
CSASPGLGSTDTQYF
>NA|TRBV29-1|TRBJ2-1|NA
TGCAGCGTTGTGACAGCGGGTAATGAGCAGTTCTTC
CSVVTAGNEQFF
>TRBD2|TRBV7-9|TRBJ2-1|once
TGTGCCAGCAGCTGGCCACTAGCGGGGGCGACCTACAATGAGCAGTTCTTC
CASSWPLAGATYNEQFF
>TRBD1|TRBV20-1|TRBJ1-1|few
TGCAGTACCCGAACAGGGGATACTGAAGCTTTCTTT
CSTRTGDTEAFF
>NA|TRBV15|TRBJ1-5|NA
TGTGCCACCAGCAGAGCAGGTAGCAATCAGCCCCAGCATTTT
CATSRAGSNQPQHF
>NA|TRBV7-2|TRBJ1-2|NA
TGTGCCAGCAGCTCCTCCCAGGGACCGTATGGCTACACCTTC
CASSSSQGPYGYTF
>TRBD2|TRBV6-1|TRBJ2-1|NA
TGTGCCAGCAGTAGACCGAGCGGGGGCACTGATGAGCAGTTCTTC
CASSRPSGGTDEQFF
>NA|TRBV5-5|TRBJ2-5|NA
TGTGCCAGCAGCTTGGATGAGGATGGAGCGACCCAGTACTTC
CASSLDEDGATQYF
>TRBD1|TRBV20-1|TRBJ1-2|NA
TGCAGTGCTCCACAACAGGGGGCGGATGGCTACACCTTC
CSAPQQGADGYTF
>NA|TRBV2|TRBJ2-7|NA
TGTGCCAGCAGGAGGGGGGGACCCTACGAGCAGTACTTC
CASRRGGPYEQYF
>TRBD2|TRBV12-3/TRBV12-4|TRBJ2-5|few
TGTGCCAGCAGTTTCGCTAGCGGGGGCCAAGAGACCCAGTACTTC
CASSFASGGQETQYF
>NA|TRBV2|TRBJ1-6|NA
TGTGCCAGCAGTAGTAACAGGGAGCAGAATTCACCCCTCCACTTT
CASSSNREQNSPLHF
>TRBD2|TRBV6-1|TRBJ2-3|few
TGTGCCAGCAGTCCAAAACTAGCGGGGGGTTCAGATACGCAGTATTTT
CASSPKLAGGSDTQYF
>NA|TRBV10-2|TRBJ1-1|once
TGCGCCAGCAGTGGGTACTCAGGGGCCGCTGAAGCTTTCTTT
CASSGYSGAAEAFF
>NA|TRBV4-2|TRBJ1-1|NA
TGTGCCAGCAGCCAAGGGCTTACTGAAGCTTTCTTT
CASSQGLTEAFF
>TRBD2|TRBV20-1|TRBJ2-2|many
TGCAGTGCTAGGGGGACTAGCGGGGGGGCGAACACCGGGGAGCTGTTTTTT
CSARGTSGGANTGELFF
>TRBD1|TRBV5-1|TRBJ1-5|once
TGCGCCAGCAGCTATACAGGGGACCGCTATCAGCCCCAGCATTTT
CASSYTGDRYQPQHF
>NA|TRBV20-1|TRBJ2-1|NA
TGCAGTGCTTATCATGGGAGAGGGGATGAGCAGTTCTTC
CSAYHGRGDEQFF
>NA|TRBV12-3/TRBV12-4|TRBJ2-3|few
TGTGCCAGCAGTTTCTTGAGGGGGGATACGCAGTATTTT
CASSFLRGDTQYF
>TRBD1|TRBV28|TRBJ2-7|once
TGTGCCAGCAGATCGCCGGGACAGGGTACCTACGAGCAGTACTTC
CASRSPGQGTYEQYF
>NA|TRBV5-6|TRBJ2-1|NA
TGTGCCAGTGCCCGAGCATCCTCCTACAATGAGCAGTTCTTC
CASARASSYNEQFF
>NA|TRBV5-5|TRBJ2-1|few
TGTGCCAGCAGCAGGGACGGGAGCTCCTACAATGAGCAGTTCTTC
CASSRDGSSYNEQFF
>NA|TRBV20-1|TRBJ2-7|NA
TGCAGTGCTAGACCGAACGCGAGGAACTTGGGGGAGCAGTACTTC
CSARPNARNLGEQYF
>NA|TRBV20-1|TRBJ2-4|NA
TGCAGTGCTAGACCCCTAGGAGTAAAACAGCTAGCCAAAAACATTCAGTACTTC
CSARPLGVKQLAKNIQYF
>NA|TRBV6-2/TRBV6-3|TRBJ1-2|NA
TGTGCCAGCACCCGCGGAGCTAACTATGGCTACACCTTC
CASTRGANYGYTF
>NA|TRBV15|TRBJ2-1|NA
TGTGCCACCAGCAGAACCACGGGGGAGCAGTTCTTC
CATSRTTGEQFF
>NA|TRBV6-5|TRBJ1-4|NA
TGTGCCAGCAGTTACTCGACGGGGGGGTCAACAAGGTTTAATGAAAAACTGTTTTTT
CASSYSTGGSTRFNEKLFF
>NA|TRBV7-2|TRBJ2-1|NA
TGTGCCAGCAGCTTAGTTTCGGGAGAGCAGTTCTTC
CASSLVSGEQFF
>NA|TRBV11-2|TRBJ2-3|NA
TGTGCCAGCAGCTTAGAGCGGGGGCAGCGGTTCACAGATACGCAGTATTTT
CASSLERGQRFTDTQYF
>NA|TRBV4-1|TRBJ2-3|NA
TGCGCCAGCAGCCAAGTCAAACGGGGGAGCACAGATACGCAGTATTTT
CASSQVKRGSTDTQYF
>NA|TRBV12-3/TRBV12-4|TRBJ2-6|NA
TGTGCCAGCGGCTCTGGGGCCAACGTCCTGACTTTC
CASGSGANVLTF
>NA|TRBV5-6|TRBJ2-3|NA
TGTGCCAGCAGCGCCCAGGACAGCACAGATACGCAGTATTTT
CASSAQDSTDTQYF
>TRBD2|TRBV20-1|TRBJ2-1|NA
TGCAGTGCCCTCGACTCTAGCGGGGAGAGCTCCTACAATGAGCAGTTCTTC
CSALDSSGESSYNEQFF
>NA|TRBV15|TRBJ2-3|few
TGTGCCACCAGCGGGACTCGGACCTCCACAGATACGCAGTATTTT
CATSGTRTSTDTQYF
>NA|TRBV12-3/TRBV12-4|TRBJ2-3|NA
TGTGCCAGCAGTCCATTTTCAGATACGCAGTATTTT
CASSPFSDTQYF
>NA|TRBV29-1|TRBJ2-7|many
TGCAGCGTTGACGGGGGCTACGAGCAGTACTTC
CSVDGGYEQYF
>NA|TRBV20-1|TRBJ1-1|NA
TGCAGTGCTACCTTTCGGGGGAACACTGAAGCTTTCTTT
CSATFRGNTEAFF
>TRBD2|TRBV6-1|TRBJ2-3|many
TGTGCCAGCAGGGGAGGGTTCGGCACAGATACGCAGTATTTT
CASRGGFGTDTQYF
>TRBD1|TRBV6-5|TRBJ1-1|few
TGTGCCAGCAGTTACTACAGGGGAGGTAACACTGAAGCTTTCTTT
CASSYYRGGNTEAFF
>NA|TRBV12-3/TRBV12-4|TRBJ2-3|NA
TGTGCCAGCAGTCCCGACTCGGCCCGCACAGATACGCAGTATTTT
CASSPDSARTDTQYF
>NA|TRBV6-1|TRBJ2-3|few
TGTGCCAGCGCGTACAGGCGGGGCGCAGATACGCAGTATTTT
CASAYRRGADTQYF